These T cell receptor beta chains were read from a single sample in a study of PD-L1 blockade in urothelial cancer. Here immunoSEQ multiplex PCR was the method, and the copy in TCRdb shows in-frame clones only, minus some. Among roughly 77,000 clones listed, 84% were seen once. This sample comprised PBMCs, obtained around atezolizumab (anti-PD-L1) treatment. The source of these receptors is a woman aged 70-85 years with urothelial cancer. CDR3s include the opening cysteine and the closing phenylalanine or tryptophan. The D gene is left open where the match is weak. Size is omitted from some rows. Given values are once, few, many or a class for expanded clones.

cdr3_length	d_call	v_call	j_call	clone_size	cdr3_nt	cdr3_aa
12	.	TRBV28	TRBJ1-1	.	TGTGCCAGCAGTTCCCCCAGGGAGGTAGCTTTCTTT	CASSSPREVAFF
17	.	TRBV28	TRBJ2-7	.	TGTGCCAGCAGTTTATTAGGGGCCGCCGCTAGCTCCTACGAGCAGTACTTC	CASSLLGAAASSYEQYF
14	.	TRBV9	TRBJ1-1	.	TGTGCCAGCAGCCCCGACAGTCTGAACACTGAAGCTTTCTTT	CASSPDSLNTEAFF
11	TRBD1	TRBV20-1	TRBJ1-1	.	TGCAGTGCTCGAACAGGGGAGGAGGCTTTCTTT	CSARTGEEAFF
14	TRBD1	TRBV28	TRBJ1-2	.	TGTGCCAGCAGTTCACACCAACAGGGGGGTGGCTACACCTTC	CASSSHQQGGGYTF
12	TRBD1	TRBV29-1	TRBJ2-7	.	TGCAGCGTTCTACAGGGGCAGTACGAGCAGTACTTC	CSVLQGQYEQYF
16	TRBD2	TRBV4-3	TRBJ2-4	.	TGCGCCAGCAGCCAAGTCCTAGCGGGGGGCGAAAACATTCAGTACTTC	CASSQVLAGGENIQYF
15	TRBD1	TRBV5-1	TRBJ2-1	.	TGCGCCAGCAGCGGGGGACAGGGAAATCCCAATGAGCAGTTCTTC	CASSGGQGNPNEQFF
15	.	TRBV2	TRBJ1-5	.	TGTGCCAGCAGGGTTGAAGGTCAGGGCAATCAGCCCCAGCATTTT	CASRVEGQGNQPQHF
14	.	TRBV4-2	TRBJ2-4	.	TGTGCCAGCAGCCAGGGACAAGGCAAAAACATTCAGTACTTC	CASSQGQGKNIQYF
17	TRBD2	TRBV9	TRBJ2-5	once	TGTGCCAGCAGCGGCGGACTAGCGGGGGGGCCCGGGGAGACCCAGTACTTC	CASSGGLAGGPGETQYF
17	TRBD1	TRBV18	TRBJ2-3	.	TGTGCCAGCTCACCTTATACGGGGGACAGGAGGCGATATACGCAGTATTTT	CASSPYTGDRRRYTQYF
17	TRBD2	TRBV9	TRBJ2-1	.	TGTGCCAGCAGCGGCCGACTAGCGGGGAGCTCCTACAATGAGCAGTTCTTC	CASSGRLAGSSYNEQFF
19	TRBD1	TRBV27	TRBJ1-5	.	TGTGCCAGCAGTATAAACAGGGGCGAGCAAATATATAGCAATCAGCCCCAGCATTTT	CASSINRGEQIYSNQPQHF
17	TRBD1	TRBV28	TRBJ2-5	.	TGTGCCAGCAGTCCCTCGTTAATCAGGGGGCGGGAAGAGACCCAGTACTTC	CASSPSLIRGREETQYF
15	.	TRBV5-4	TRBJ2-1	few	TGTGCCAGCAGCTTGGAAGGGAGCTCCTACAATGAGCAGTTCTTC	CASSLEGSSYNEQFF
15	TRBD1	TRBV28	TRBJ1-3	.	TGTGCCAGCAGAGCACAGGGGGCGACTGGAAACACCATATATTTT	CASRAQGATGNTIYF
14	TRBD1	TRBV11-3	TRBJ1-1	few	TGTGCCAGCAGCCCCCAGACAGGGTCAACTGAAGCTTTCTTT	CASSPQTGSTEAFF
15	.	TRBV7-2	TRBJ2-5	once	TGTGCCAGCAGCTTAGTGACAGATCCTCAAGAGACCCAGTACTTC	CASSLVTDPQETQYF
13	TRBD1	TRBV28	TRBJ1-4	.	TGTGCCAGCAGGGGACAGGGGGATGAAAAACTGTTTTTT	CASRGQGDEKLFF
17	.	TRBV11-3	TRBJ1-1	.	TGTGCCAGCAGCTTAGATGGGGCAGGGAAGAAGTACACTGAAGCTTTCTTT	CASSLDGAGKKYTEAFF
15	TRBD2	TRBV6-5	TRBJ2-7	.	TGTGCCAGCAGTTACTCGGTTAGCGGGGGGTCTTTGCAGTACTTC	CASSYSVSGGSLQYF
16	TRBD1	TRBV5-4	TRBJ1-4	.	TGTGCCAGCAGCGCCGGATCCGGGACAGGGCTTGAAAAACTGTTTTTT	CASSAGSGTGLEKLFF
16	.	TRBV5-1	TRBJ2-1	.	TGCGCCAGCAGCGAATTGTGGAGCGCATCCTACAATGAGCAGTTCTTC	CASSELWSASYNEQFF
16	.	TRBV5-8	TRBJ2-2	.	TGTGCCAGCAGCTTGGGCAGGGGATGGGACACCGGGGAGCTGTTTTTT	CASSLGRGWDTGELFF
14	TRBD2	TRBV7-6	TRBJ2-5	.	TGTGCCAGCAGCTTGACTAGCTCTCAAGAGACCCAGTACTTC	CASSLTSSQETQYF
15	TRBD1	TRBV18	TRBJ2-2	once	TGTGCCAGCTCCGTGGACAGGAGTAACGCCGGGGAGCTGTTTTTT	CASSVDRSNAGELFF
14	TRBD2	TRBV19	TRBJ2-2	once	TGTGCCAGTAGTGGGGGGGCGAACACCGGGGAGCTGTTTTTT	CASSGGANTGELFF
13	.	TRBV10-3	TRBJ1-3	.	TGTGCCATCACCGCAGGGACATATAACACCATATATTTT	CAITAGTYNTIYF
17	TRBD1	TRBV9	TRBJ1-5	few	TGTGCCAGCAGCGTCACCAGGGACAGGGAGGTCAATCAGCCCCAGCATTTT	CASSVTRDREVNQPQHF
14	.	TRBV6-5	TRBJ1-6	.	TGTGCCAGCAGTGCGGACAGACCTAATTCACCCCTCCACTTT	CASSADRPNSPLHF
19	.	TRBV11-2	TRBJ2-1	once	TGTGCCAGCAGCCTCCCGCGACCGGTGTGGGCGGGACCGTACAATGAGCAGTTCTTC	CASSLPRPVWAGPYNEQFF
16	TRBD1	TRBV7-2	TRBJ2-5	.	TGTGCCAGCAGCTCCATAGGGACAGGGTGGGGGGAGACCCAGTACTTC	CASSSIGTGWGETQYF
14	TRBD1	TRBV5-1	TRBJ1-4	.	TGCGCCAGCAGCCAAGAAAACAGGGGTGAAAAACTGTTTTTT	CASSQENRGEKLFF
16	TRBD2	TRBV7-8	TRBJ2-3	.	TGTGCCAGCAGCCTCCCCCTAGCGGGGGCCACAGATACGCAGTATTTT	CASSLPLAGATDTQYF
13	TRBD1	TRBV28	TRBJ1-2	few	TGTGCCAGCAGTTCGACAGGGCTCTATGGCTACACCTTC	CASSSTGLYGYTF
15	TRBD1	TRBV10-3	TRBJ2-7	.	TGTGCCATCAGTGCCGGGACAGATGGTTCCTACGAGCAGTACTTC	CAISAGTDGSYEQYF
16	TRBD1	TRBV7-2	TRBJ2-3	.	TGTGCCAGCAGCCCGGACAGGGTGCCGGGCACAGATACGCAGTATTTT	CASSPDRVPGTDTQYF
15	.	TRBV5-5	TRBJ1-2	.	TGTGCCAGCAGCTTGGAGATGCAGGGATGGTATGGCTACACCTTC	CASSLEMQGWYGYTF
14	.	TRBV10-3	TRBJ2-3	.	TGTGCCATCAGGGGGGCTTTCTCCACAGATACGCAGTATTTT	CAIRGAFSTDTQYF
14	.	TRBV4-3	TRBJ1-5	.	TGCGCCAGCAGCCAAGAAACTACCAATCAGCCCCAGCATTTT	CASSQETTNQPQHF
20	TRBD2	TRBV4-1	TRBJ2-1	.	TGCGCCAGCAGCCAAGACGGGACTAGCGGGAGGGCCTTCCCCTACAATGAGCAGTTCTTC	CASSQDGTSGRAFPYNEQFF
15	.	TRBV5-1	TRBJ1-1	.	TGCGCCAGCAGCTTGGGATTTGGACAGTACGCTGAAGCTTTCTTT	CASSLGFGQYAEAFF
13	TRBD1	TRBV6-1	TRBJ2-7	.	TGTGCCAGCAGGGACAGGGTAGTGGACGAGCAGTACTTC	CASRDRVVDEQYF
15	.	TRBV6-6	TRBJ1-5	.	TGTGCCAGCAGTGTGGGGGCAGTGAGCAATCAGCCCCAGCATTTT	CASSVGAVSNQPQHF
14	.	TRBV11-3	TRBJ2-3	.	TGTGCCAGCAGCTTAGATTCCCCTTCAGATACGCAGTATTTT	CASSLDSPSDTQYF
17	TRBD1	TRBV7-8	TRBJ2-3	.	TGTGCCAGCAGCTTAGCTGTCGGGGACAGATCCACAGATACGCAGTATTTT	CASSLAVGDRSTDTQYF
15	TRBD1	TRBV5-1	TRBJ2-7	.	TGCGCCAGCAGCACCTGGACAGGGCCCTCCTACGAGCAGTACTTC	CASSTWTGPSYEQYF
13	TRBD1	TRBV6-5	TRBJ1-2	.	TGTGCCAGCAGTTACCCAGGGGGCTATGGCTACACCTTC	CASSYPGGYGYTF
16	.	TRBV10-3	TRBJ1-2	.	TGTGCCATCAGTGACTCGGGACACCCGCCTAACTATGGCTACACCTTC	CAISDSGHPPNYGYTF
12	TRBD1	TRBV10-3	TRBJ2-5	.	TGTGCCATCAGGGGGACAGAAGAGACCCAGTACTTC	CAIRGTEETQYF
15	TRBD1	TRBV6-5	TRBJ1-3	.	TGTGCCAGCAGTTACCGGGACAGCTCTGGAAACACCATATATTTT	CASSYRDSSGNTIYF
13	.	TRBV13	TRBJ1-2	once	TGTGCCAGCAGCTCCCAGGGGTTATATGGCTACACCTTC	CASSSQGLYGYTF
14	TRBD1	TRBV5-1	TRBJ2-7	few	TGCGCCAGCAACCACAGGGGGCTTAAGTACGAGCAGTACTTC	CASNHRGLKYEQYF
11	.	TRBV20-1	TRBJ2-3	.	TGCACCCCCAGCCGGCGGGATACGCAGTATTTT	CTPSRRDTQYF
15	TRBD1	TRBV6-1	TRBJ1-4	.	TGTGCCAGCAGTATACTGACAGGGGGGGATGAAAAACTGTTTTTT	CASSILTGGDEKLFF
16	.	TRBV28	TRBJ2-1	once	TGTGCCAGCAGTTTAAGTGGGGCCCTATCCTACAATGAGCAGTTCTTC	CASSLSGALSYNEQFF
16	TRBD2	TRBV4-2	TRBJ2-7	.	TGTGCCAGCAGCCAAGCAAGCGGGAGGAGTGGGTACGAGCAGTACTTC	CASSQASGRSGYEQYF
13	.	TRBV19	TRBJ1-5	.	TGTGCCAGTAGTATTGGCGGCAGGGGGCCCCAGCATTTT	CASSIGGRGPQHF